The rows below give T cell receptor beta chains drawn from one sample of a study of blood T cell repertoires in COVID-19. Libraries were prepared by immunoSEQ multiplex PCR; TCRdb keeps only in-frame clonotypes and omits some of them. The data hold about 140,000 clones, with roughly 79% observed a single time. The sequencing sample was made of peripheral blood. The receptors shown here come from a human donor in a cohort sampled during active COVID-19. Both conserved end residues are part of each CDR3. The order of the fields is J gene, V gene, clone size, D gene, CDR3 DNA, CDR3 protein. The D gene is left open where the match is weak. For some rows the clone size is stated as once, few or many, or as a class when expanded; others skip it.

>TRBJ2-7|TRBV28|-|-
TGTGCCAGCAGAGATGGGGCGGCCTACTCCTACGAGCAGTACTTC
CASRDGAAYSYEQYF
>TRBJ2-2|TRBV5-1|-|-
TGCGCCAGCAGCTTGGATGGCAGGGGAAGCGTGGAGCTGTTTTTT
CASSLDGRGSVELFF
>TRBJ2-7|TRBV7-6|-|-
TGTGCCAGCAGCTTAGCGTCTCAGTCATACGAGCAGTACTTC
CASSLASQSYEQYF
>TRBJ2-3|TRBV15|many|TRBD2
TGTGCCACCAGCAGAGATATTGGCGGGAGAGATACGCAGTATTTT
CATSRDIGGRDTQYF
>TRBJ1-2|TRBV19|-|TRBD1
TGTGCCAGTAGTACTCCGGGACAGGGGCCCTATGGCTACACCTTC
CASSTPGQGPYGYTF
>TRBJ2-5|TRBV20-1|-|TRBD2
TGCAGTGCTAGTACTAGCGGCTCATGGGAGACCCAGTACTTC
CSASTSGSWETQYF
>TRBJ2-5|TRBV6-5|-|TRBD2
TGTGCCAGCAGGCGGACTAGCTCTAGAGAGACCCAGTACTTC
CASRRTSSRETQYF
>TRBJ2-7|TRBV28|-|-
TGTGCCAGCAGTTTATGGACGGCAGGGTCGGAGCAGTACTTC
CASSLWTAGSEQYF
>TRBJ2-3|TRBV11-2|-|TRBD1
TGTGCCAGCAGCTCACAGGGGGCGCGCACAGATACGCAGTATTTT
CASSSQGARTDTQYF
>TRBJ1-3|TRBV29-1|-|-
TGCAGCGTTGATGAGGGTGGTGGAAACACCATATATTTT
CSVDEGGGNTIYF
>TRBJ2-7|TRBV28|few|TRBD2
TGTGCCAGCAGTTTACTAGCGGGATCGGGAGAGCAGTACTTC
CASSLLAGSGEQYF
>TRBJ2-5|TRBV28|-|TRBD1
TGTGCCAGCAGGAACACGGGACAGGGGAAAGAGACCCAGTACTTC
CASRNTGQGKETQYF
>TRBJ2-7|TRBV9|once|TRBD2
TGTGCCAGCAGCATTAGCGGGGGCACCTACGAGCAGTACTTC
CASSISGGTYEQYF
>TRBJ2-2|TRBV6-5|-|-
TGTGCCAGCAGTTCCCCGGTCAACACCGGGGAGCTGTTTTTT
CASSSPVNTGELFF